Listed below are T cell receptor beta chains from one sample, sequenced in a study of CD8 T cells in Susac syndrome. TCRdb recomputed calls from the immunoSEQ multiplex PCR reads with MiXCR, one row per CDR3 protein. The profile covers just over 80,000 distinct CDR3 sequences, with around 94% appearing a single time and 0.25% to 0.3% taken by the ten largest. Sequences were obtained from CD8+ T cells from PBMCs. These receptors all come from a human donor in good health. The CDR3 runs from the conserved cysteine through the conserved F or W. D genes are given only for firm matches. Part of the rows lack a size; the others show once, few, many or a class for expanded clones.

j_gene | d_gene | v_gene | abundance | CDR3nt | CDR3aa
TRBJ1-5 | . | TRBV3-1 | . | TGTGCCAGCAGCCAAGAGGGAAATCAGCCCCAGCATTTT | CASSQEGNQPQHF
TRBJ1-2 | . | TRBV27 | once | TGTGCCAGCAGTTTAGTAGGGACGGCGGATGGCTACACCTTC | CASSLVGTADGYTF
TRBJ2-1 | . | TRBV6-6 | . | TGTGCCAGCAAGAGGTCCCCCTACAATGAGCAGTTCTTC | CASKRSPYNEQFF
TRBJ1-5 | . | TRBV6-4 | . | TGTGCCAGCAGCGAGACAGGACTTAATCAGCCCCAGCATTTT | CASSETGLNQPQHF
TRBJ2-5 | . | TRBV6-1 | . | TGTGCCAGCAACACGGAGAGTGGGCGTGAGACCCAGTACTTC | CASNTESGRETQYF
TRBJ1-2 | TRBD1 | TRBV20-1 | . | TGCAGTGCTGAGGGGACAGGGGCTAACTATGGCTACACCTTC | CSAEGTGANYGYTF
TRBJ2-7 | . | TRBV12-3/TRBV12-4 | . | TGTGCCAGCAGTTTAATCGGAGATTCCTACGAGCAGTACTTC | CASSLIGDSYEQYF
TRBJ2-3 | . | TRBV24-1 | . | TGTGCCACCAGTGAGACCGCGGCCCACACGCAGTATTTT | CATSETAAHTQYF
TRBJ2-7 | TRBD2 | TRBV6-5 | once | TGTGCCAGCAGTCCTCTAGCGGGGATAGTCTACGAGCAGTACTTC | CASSPLAGIVYEQYF
TRBJ2-3 | . | TRBV6-1 | . | TGTGCCAGGGGACAACAAAACACAGATACGCAGTATTTT | CARGQQNTDTQYF
TRBJ2-1 | . | TRBV28 | . | TGTGCCAGCACTCGTCCGGGATTTTACAATGAGCAGTTCTTC | CASTRPGFYNEQFF
TRBJ2-1 | . | TRBV6-6 | . | TGTGCCAGCAGTTTGGGACTTCCCAATGAGCAGTTCTTC | CASSLGLPNEQFF
TRBJ2-5 | . | TRBV4-3 | . | TGCGCCAGCAGCCCGGGACATCGAGAGACCCAGTACTTC | CASSPGHRETQYF
TRBJ2-2 | TRBD1 | TRBV15 | once | TGTGCCACCAGCTGGACAGGGTCGAACACCGGGGAGCTGTTTTTT | CATSWTGSNTGELFF
TRBJ1-4 | . | TRBV5-1 | . | TGCGCCAGCAGCTCAGGTGTTGCAACTAATGAAAAACTGTTTTTT | CASSSGVATNEKLFF
TRBJ1-1 | TRBD1 | TRBV7-9 | once | TGTGCCAGCAGCCCGGACAGGGGGATAAACACTGAAGCTTTCTTT | CASSPDRGINTEAFF
TRBJ2-1 | . | TRBV7-7 | . | TGTGCCAGCAGCTTAGGTGAAGGACAGAACAATGAGCAGTTCTTC | CASSLGEGQNNEQFF
TRBJ2-1 | . | TRBV4-3 | . | TGCGCCAGCAGCCCCGAACTACTAGGAGATCACAATGAGCAGTTCTTC | CASSPELLGDHNEQFF
TRBJ2-7 | . | TRBV6-6 | . | TGTGCCAGCAGCCATCTGGGGGCCGGCGCCCACGAGCAGTACTTC | CASSHLGAGAHEQYF
TRBJ2-3 | . | TRBV24-1 | few | TGTGCCACCAGTGATTTGCCGGGAGATACGCAGTATTTT | CATSDLPGDTQYF
TRBJ2-6 | TRBD1 | TRBV30 | . | TGTGCCTGGGGGGACAGGCAGCCTGGGGCCAACGTCCTGACTTTC | CAWGDRQPGANVLTF
TRBJ1-2 | TRBD1 | TRBV9 | . | TGTGCCAGCAGCCCCTGGGACAGGGGAGGGGATGGCTACACCTTC | CASSPWDRGGDGYTF
TRBJ2-1 | . | TRBV27 | . | TGTGCCAGCAGTTTGAGGTTTTATTACAATGAGCAGTTCTTC | CASSLRFYYNEQFF
TRBJ2-1 | . | TRBV20-1 | . | TGCAGTGCCGTCTTTCCCGGGACGGACAATGAGCAGTTCTTC | CSAVFPGTDNEQFF
TRBJ1-2 | . | TRBV6-5 | . | TGTGCCAGCAGTTACTCGATCAGGAGCAACTATGGCTACACCTTC | CASSYSIRSNYGYTF
TRBJ1-5 | . | TRBV15 | once | TGTGCCACCAGCAGAGTCACGGGAGGCCAGCCCCAGCATTTT | CATSRVTGGQPQHF
TRBJ1-4 | . | TRBV4-3 | once | TGCGCCAGCAGCCAGCTAACAGGGACGGGCACTAATGAAAAACTGTTTTTT | CASSQLTGTGTNEKLFF
TRBJ1-3 | . | TRBV9 | . | TGTGCCAGCAGCGTTTCAGGGATCGGAAACACCATATATTTT | CASSVSGIGNTIYF
TRBJ2-5 | TRBD1 | TRBV11-2 | . | TGTGCCAGCAGCTTAGACGGGGACAGGAATAACTTC | CASSLDGDRNNF
TRBJ1-5 | . | TRBV29-1 | . | TGCAGCGTTGAAGAAAGGTCTAATCAGCCCCAGCATTTT | CSVEERSNQPQHF
TRBJ1-1 | TRBD1 | TRBV5-1 | . | TGCGCCAGCAGCTTGGAGGGGACAGGGGATACTGAAGCTTTCTTT | CASSLEGTGDTEAFF
TRBJ2-1 | TRBD2 | TRBV12-3/TRBV12-4 | . | TGTGCCAGCAGTTCCCAGACTAGCCAGGGTGAGCAGTTCTTC | CASSSQTSQGEQFF
TRBJ1-2 | . | TRBV9 | . | TGTGCCAGCAGCGTGGCAACGGGACCGAGCTATGGCTACACCTTC | CASSVATGPSYGYTF
TRBJ2-3 | TRBD2 | TRBV29-1 | . | TGCAGCCTGCTGGGACCGGCTGGGACTAGCGGGGGCCTAAGCACAGATACGCAGTATTTT | CSLLGPAGTSGGLSTDTQYF
TRBJ1-5 | TRBD1 | TRBV20-1 | . | TGCAGTGCTAGTAGCGATTTTTACAGGGGGCATCAGCCCCAGCATTTT | CSASSDFYRGHQPQHF
TRBJ2-7 | . | TRBV12-3/TRBV12-4 | . | TGTGCCAGCAGTTTGTGGGATTACGAGCAGTACTTC | CASSLWDYEQYF
TRBJ2-5 | . | TRBV27 | . | TGTGCCAGCAGCTCCCCTCAAAAGACCCAGTACTTC | CASSSPQKTQYF
TRBJ2-3 | . | TRBV5-1 | . | TGCGCCAGCAGCCCCGAGGGGGGGAGGACAGATACGCAGTATTTT | CASSPEGGRTDTQYF
TRBJ2-6 | . | TRBV25-1 | . | TGTGCCAGCAGTGGACTACAGGGAGCTGGGGCCAACGTCCTGACTTTC | CASSGLQGAGANVLTF
TRBJ1-5 | . | TRBV12-3/TRBV12-4 | . | TGTGCCAGCAGTTTAAACACAGGCAATCTCAATCAGCCCCAGCATTTT | CASSLNTGNLNQPQHF
TRBJ2-1 | TRBD2 | TRBV18 | . | TGTGCCAGCTCACCCCTAGGGAGGGGAAGGGACAATGAGCAGTTCTTC | CASSPLGRGRDNEQFF
TRBJ2-3 | TRBD1 | TRBV5-4 | . | TGTGCCAGCAGACCGAGGGACAGCTTCACAGATACGCAGTATTTT | CASRPRDSFTDTQYF
TRBJ2-3 | . | TRBV24-1 | . | TGTGCCACCAGCTCTAGCGGCACAGATACGCAGTATTTT | CATSSSGTDTQYF
TRBJ1-4 | . | TRBV15 | . | TGTGCCACCAGCTACCGATTGGCAAATGAAAAACTGTTTTTT | CATSYRLANEKLFF